Sequencing of this T cell receptor beta chain was carried out in a study of control samples from healthy donors and cancer patients. Assay used: immunoSEQ multiplex PCR; TCRdb lists only in-frame clones, some missing. The sample records about 58,000 clones, around 90% being singletons. The source of this sequence is a man aged 55 to 70 with colorectal cancer. Material: PBMCs.

CDR3: CASSPGTGDTQYF. In nucleotides, the CDR3 is TGTGCCAGCAGCCCAGGGACGGGAGATACGCAGTATTTT. The chain has TRBV7-2 and TRBJ2-3, with D perhaps matching TRBD1 or TRBD2 (5 bases each). Deletions cut 5 bases from V and 5 bases from J, with 11 bases between. CDR1 and CDR2 (germline): SGHTA, FQGNSA. There are 13 residues in the CDR3. Filled out from reference TRBV7-2 and TRBJ2-3, the complete variable domain reads GAGVSQSPSNKVTEKGKDVELRCDPISGHTALYWYRQSLGQGLEFLIYFQGNSAPDKSGLPSDRFSAERTGGSVSTLTIQRTQQEDSAVYLCASSPGTGDTQYFGPGTRLTVL.